One sample yielded the 18 T cell receptor beta chains listed below, sequenced in a study of T cells in Graves' hyperthyroidism and ophthalmopathy. There were TCR beta CDR3 regions amplified from RNA transcripts. Using the HTBI primer set, a first-round RT-PCR was run on the TCR CDR3. MiXCR, applied by TCRdb to the multiplex PCR reads, yields one record per CDR3 protein. Among around 500,000 distinct CDR3 sequences, 12% to 15% were seen once, and the ten largest hold approximately 15%. Sequencing was done on a sample of blood. These receptor sequences come from a woman aged 40-49 years with Graves' hyperthyroidism.

In its sample, this clonotype was seen many times. V is TRBV15 and J is TRBJ2-7; 7 bases fit TRBD1. The CDR3 totals 17 residues. The V segment lost 0 bases and the J segment 7 bases; nucleotides outside the gene matches: 15. Germline V gives CDR1 LNHNV, CDR2 YYDKDF (reference sequence). The CDR3 is CATSRDRWNRGRDEQYF. CDR3 nucleotide sequence: TGTGCCACCAGCAGAGATCGGTGGAACAGGGGCAGAGATGAGCAGTACTTC.

This clonotype occurred a few times. CDR3 in DNA: TGCAGTGCTCAGGACTCTGATGAAGCTTTCTTT. The encoded protein is CSAQDSDEAFF. The J gene is TRBJ1-1, the V gene TRBV20-1; D is ambiguous. Germline loops: CDR1 DFQATT, CDR2 SNEGSKA (reference sequence). V lost 5 bases, J lost 7 bases, and 11 bases lay in between. The CDR3 totals 11 residues.

J is TRBJ1-4 and V is TRBV2, with 11 nucleotides matching TRBD1. Germline-derived CDR1 and CDR2 are SNHLY and FYNNEI. Unmatched junction bases numbered 9, after V lost 7 bases and J lost 5 bases. The CDR3 length is 16 residues. CDR3: CASIGQGANKNEKLFF. Written as DNA, the CDR3 is TGTGCCAGCATAGGACAGGGGGCTAACAAAAATGAAAAACTGTTTTTT.

CDR3 residues: CASSVGEVSTEAFF. Here the CDR3 DNA reads TGTGCCAGCAGCGTTGGGGAGGTGAGCACTGAAGCTTTCTTT. The chain recombines TRBV9 with TRBJ1-1, with D uncertain. V was trimmed by 2 bases and J by 4 bases, leaving 12 bases between them. The length of the CDR3 is 14 residues. Germline lookup yields CDR1 SGDLS and CDR2 YYNGEE.

In its sample, this clonotype was seen once. A much larger clone differs from this one at a single base, so this may be a read error. The chain recombines TRBV6-1 with TRBJ2-7; 15 bases agree with TRBD2. This CDR3 contains 16 residues. V dropped 6 bases and J dropped 5; count of bases not matched to a gene: 8. The germline CDR1 and CDR2 sequences are MNHNS and SASEGT. The DNA for the CDR3 is TGTGCCAGCAGCCCCTCCGGACTAGCGGGAGGGGACGAGCAGTACTTC. As protein: CASSPSGLAGGDEQYF.

The rearrangement joins TRBV6-1 to TRBJ1-1, with D perhaps TRBD1 (6 bases). Trimming removed 6 bases from V and 4 bases from J, with 18 bases in between. Germline V gives CDR1 MNHNS, CDR2 SASEGT. The CDR3 is 15 amino acids. The CDR3 DNA reads as TGTGCCAGCAGCTACGATACCACAGGGCGCACTGAAGCTTTCTTT. Protein sequence: CASSYDTTGRTEAFF.

This clonotype was seen ten or more times. The V gene is TRBV28, the J gene TRBJ1-1; 9 bases are a match to TRBD1. The germline gives CDR1 MDHEN, CDR2 SYDVKM. The CDR3 loop spans 15 amino acids. Trimming removed 6 bases from V and 4 bases from J; junction bases left unmatched: 9. The CDR3 reads CASSPTGTGRTEAFF. The CDR3 region has the DNA TGTGCCAGCAGCCCGACTGGGACAGGGCGCACTGAAGCTTTCTTT.

This clonotype appeared many times. This chain connects TRBV9 to TRBJ2-5, with 7 bases lining up with TRBD1. The CDR3 sequence is 15 residues long. Germline V gene sequence: CDR1 SGDLS, CDR2 YYNGEE. The ends lost 3 bases at V and 5 bases at J; junction bases unmatched: 10. The CDR3 DNA sequence: TGTGCCAGCAGCGCAGTACAGGGGCTCGGGGAGACCCAGTACTTC. Amino acids: CASSAVQGLGETQYF.

This clonotype was counted at least ten times. The rearrangement links TRBV20-1 to TRBJ2-5, with 8 bases aligning to TRBD1. The CDR3 consists of 13 residues. Germline loops: CDR1 DFQATT, CDR2 SNEGSKA (reference sequence). The J segment lost 1 base and the V segment lost 6 bases, leaving 4 bases of the junction unmatched. The CDR3 protein is CSARDRSQETQYF. The CDR3, as DNA: TGCAGTGCGCGGGACAGGTCCCAAGAGACCCAGTACTTC.

In its sample, this clonotype was seen many times. V gene TRBV6-6 combines with J gene TRBJ1-2; no definite D call. This CDR3 contains 14 residues. Per the germline V gene, CDR1 is MNHNY and CDR2 is SVGAGI (reference sequence). V was clipped by 0 bases and J by 7 bases, with 12 bases between them. The CDR3 region is CASSYSSHSGGYTF. The CDR3 nucleotides read TGTGCCAGCAGTTACTCGTCCCACTCGGGTGGCTACACCTTC.

This clonotype was detected ten times or more. The rearrangement links TRBV28 to TRBJ1-1; D gene ambiguous. The CDR3 consists of 12 residues. Germline CDR1 reads MDHEN; CDR2 reads SYDVKM. V lost 2 bases and J 11 bases, leaving 12 bases between the germline ends. The CDR3 DNA follows: TGTGCCAGCAGTTTACCCAACCTGCAGGCTTTCTTT. This gives the protein CASSLPNLQAFF.

This clonotype was recorded at least ten times. The chain uses TRBV5-1 and TRBJ2-3; D may be TRBD2 (5 bases). This CDR3 comprises 14 residues. CDR1 and CDR2 from the germline V gene are SGHRS and YFSETQ. V lost 5 bases to trimming and J lost 0 bases, with 10 bases between them. CDR3 nucleotides: TGCGCCAGCAGAAGGACTGCTAGCACAGATACGCAGTATTTT. It specifies CASRRTASTDTQYF.

This clonotype was observed at least ten times. The chain joins TRBV7-2 to TRBJ2-3; D is ambiguous. Germline V CDR1 and CDR2: SGHTA, FQGNSA. V lost 1 base, J lost 0 bases, and 14 bases lay in between. The CDR3 totals 17 residues. The DNA of the CDR3 is TGTGCCAGCAGCTTAGAGGTCCCCTTTTCTAGCACAGATACGCAGTATTTT. It specifies CASSLEVPFSSTDTQYF. The entire variable domain, with the rest obtained from reference TRBV7-2 and TRBJ2-3, is as follows: GAGVSQSPSNKVTEKGKDVELRCDPISGHTALYWYRQSLGQGLEFLIYFQGNSAPDKSGLPSDRFSAERTGGSVSTLTIQRTQQEDSAVYLCASSLEVPFSSTDTQYFGPGTRLTVL.

This chain connects TRBV10-3 to TRBJ1-2, with D unclear. CDR1 and CDR2 (germline): ENHRY, SYGVKD. V was shortened by 0 bases and J by 8 bases, with 10 bases between the two germline ends. The CDR3 consists of 13 residues. The CDR3 protein is CAISESPGEGYTF. CDR3 nucleotides: TGTGCCATCAGTGAGTCCCCCGGGGAAGGCTACACCTTC.

This clonotype was observed many times. The J gene is TRBJ2-7, the V gene TRBV6-2 or TRBV6-3; tentative D call: TRBD1 (6 bases). The CDR3 extends over 14 amino acids. V shed 6 bases and J shed 5 bases, with 17 bases lying between them. Per germline, CDR1 MNHEY and CDR2 SVGEGT. The CDR3 region is CASSESGHSDEQYF. The CDR3 region has the DNA TGTGCCAGCAGCGAATCGGGACATAGCGACGAGCAGTACTTC.

This clonotype occurred a few times. The genes are TRBV20-1 and TRBJ1-5, with TRBD1 as a possible D gene (6 bases). Germline loops: CDR1 DFQATT, CDR2 SNEGSKA (reference sequence). Trimming cost V 3 bases and J 4 bases, with 16 bases left between them. The CDR3 consists of 15 residues. The CDR3 DNA reads as TGCAGTGCTAGCTTCCCGGGACACAGAAATCAGCCCCAGCATTTT. This codes for CSASFPGHRNQPQHF.

This clonotype was observed at least ten times. The chain is built from TRBV3-1 and TRBJ1-2; D is possibly TRBD1 (5 bases). In germline, CDR1 is LGHDT, CDR2 YNNKEL (reference sequence). The CDR3 is made up of 15 amino acids. The V gene lost 3 bases and the J gene lost 8 bases, with 19 bases spanning the gap. This chain's CDR3 is CASSHRAGQAGGYTF. CDR3 DNA sequence: TGTGCCAGCAGCCACAGGGCGGGGCAGGCTGGCGGCTACACCTTC.

For this clonotype: A much larger clone sits a single nucleotide away, making a read error possible. This chain connects TRBV3-1 to TRBJ1-1; no clear D gene. Trimming took 1 base from V and 3 from J, leaving 12 bases between them. The length of the CDR3 is 15 residues. Germline loops: CDR1 LGHDT, CDR2 YNNKEL (reference sequence). The CDR3 sequence: CASSQGELMDTEAFF. CDR3 DNA: TGTGCCAGCAGCCAAGGGGAGCTGATGGACACTGAAGCTTTCTTT.